Only a few counts were recorded for the clone carrying this T cell receptor beta chain. Antigen: not known. The data stem from a study of blood T cells in healthy people across ages. Study-level findings and limits: Diversity estimated from one million T cells was considered an underestimate.

Germline V gene sequence: CDR1 MGHRA, CDR2 YSYEKL. After removal of 1 base from V and 3 bases from J, the junction contained 2 bases not matched to a gene. The CDR3 runs to 14 residues. Sample-barcoded 5' priming and a J-beta primer mix drove a second PCR of about 7 to 12 cycles. Each CDR3 protein is one row after TCRdb ran MiXCR on the 5' RACE reads. The data contain about a million distinct CDR3 sequences, approximately 49% of them singletons. Specimen: blood. The TCR comes from a man younger than 40 in good health. The rearrangement uses TRBV4-1 and TRBJ2-7; 8 bases agree with TRBD1. This CDR3 is CASSQGQGFYEQYF. CDR3 nucleotide sequence: TGCGCCAGCAGCCAAGGACAGGGGTTCTACGAGCAGTACTTC.